This TCR beta chain was recovered during a study of identical twins. This clonotype occurred many times. TCRdb recomputed calls from the 5' RACE reads with MiXCR, one row per CDR3 protein. Here the sample spans about 220,000 distinct CDR3 sequences, 6% to 8% being singletons. V lost 4 bases, J lost 5 bases, and 6 bases stayed unmatched. This CDR3 region has 16 residues. The germline V gene encodes CDR1 SQVTM and CDR2 ANQGSEA. The same sample was also used in a study of yellow fever vaccine responses in identical twins.

The sample taken for sequencing was CD8+ T cells sorted from blood. The J gene is TRBJ2-1, the V gene TRBV29-1; 15 bases line up with TRBD2. The TCR sequence derives from a woman under 30 in good health. This chain's CDR3 is CSVVPWTSGRDNEQFF. The DNA for the CDR3 is TGCAGCGTTGTCCCCTGGACTAGCGGGAGGGACAATGAGCAGTTCTTC.